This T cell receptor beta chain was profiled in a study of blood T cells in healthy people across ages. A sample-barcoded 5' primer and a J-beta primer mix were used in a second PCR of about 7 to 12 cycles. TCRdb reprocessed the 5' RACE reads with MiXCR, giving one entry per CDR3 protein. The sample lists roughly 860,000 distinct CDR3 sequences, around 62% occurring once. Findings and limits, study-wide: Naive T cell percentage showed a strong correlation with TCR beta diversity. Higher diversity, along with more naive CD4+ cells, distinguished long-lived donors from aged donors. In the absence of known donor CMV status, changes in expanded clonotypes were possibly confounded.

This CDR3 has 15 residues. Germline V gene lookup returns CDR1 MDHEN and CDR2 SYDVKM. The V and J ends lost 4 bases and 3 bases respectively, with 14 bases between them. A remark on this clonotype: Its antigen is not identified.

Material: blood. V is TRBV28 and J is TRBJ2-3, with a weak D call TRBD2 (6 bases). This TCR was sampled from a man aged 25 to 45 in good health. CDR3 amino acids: CASSSDGRGTDTQYF. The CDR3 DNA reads TGTGCCAGCAGTTCCGATGGGCGGGGTACAGATACGCAGTATTTT. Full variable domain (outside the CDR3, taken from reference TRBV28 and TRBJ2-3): DVKVTQSSRYLVKRTGEKVFLECVQDMDHENMFWYRQDPGLGLRLIYFSYDVKMKEKGDIPEGYSVSREKKERFSLILESASTNQTSMYLCASSSDGRGTDTQYFGPGTRLTVL.